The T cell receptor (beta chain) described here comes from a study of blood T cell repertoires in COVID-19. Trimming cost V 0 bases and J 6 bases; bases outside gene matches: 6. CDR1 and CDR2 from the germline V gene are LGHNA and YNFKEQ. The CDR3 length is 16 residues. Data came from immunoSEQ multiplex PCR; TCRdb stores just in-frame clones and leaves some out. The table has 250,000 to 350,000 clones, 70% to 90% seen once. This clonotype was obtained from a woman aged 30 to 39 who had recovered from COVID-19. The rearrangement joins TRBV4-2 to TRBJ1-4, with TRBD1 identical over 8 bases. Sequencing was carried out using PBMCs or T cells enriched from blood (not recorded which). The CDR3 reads CASSQEKGTGYEKLFF. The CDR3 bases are TGTGCCAGCAGCCAAGAAAAGGGGACAGGATATGAAAAACTGTTTTTT.